This TCR beta chain was identified during a study of regulatory T cells in long-lasting Graves disease. V was trimmed by 3 bases and J by 4 bases, leaving 18 bases between them. This CDR3 is 15 amino acids long. CDR1 is DFQATT and CDR2 is SNEGSKA in the germline V gene (reference sequence). Combining iRepertoire HTBI primers with Arm-PCR of CDR3 regions, the authors built TCR beta libraries. TCRdb passed the multiplex PCR reads through MiXCR, listing each CDR3 protein once. The sample comprises over 300,000 distinct CDR3 sequences, about a sixth of which are singletons, and 22% rests with the top ten. Time point reported: newly diagnosed GD, antithyroid drugs for less than 3 months. Scientists built the TCR library using RNA that was extracted from PBMCs.

The rearrangement uses TRBV20-1 and TRBJ2-5; a possible D gene is TRBD1 (5 bases). The sample in question was peripheral blood mononuclear cells (PBMCs), obtained at new diagnosis, from a patient treated with antithyroid drugs. This TCR was sampled from a female donor with Graves disease. The CDR3 protein is CSASYNARAGETQYF. For the CDR3, the DNA is TGCAGTGCTAGTTATAACGCCAGGGCAGGAGAGACCCAGTACTTC.